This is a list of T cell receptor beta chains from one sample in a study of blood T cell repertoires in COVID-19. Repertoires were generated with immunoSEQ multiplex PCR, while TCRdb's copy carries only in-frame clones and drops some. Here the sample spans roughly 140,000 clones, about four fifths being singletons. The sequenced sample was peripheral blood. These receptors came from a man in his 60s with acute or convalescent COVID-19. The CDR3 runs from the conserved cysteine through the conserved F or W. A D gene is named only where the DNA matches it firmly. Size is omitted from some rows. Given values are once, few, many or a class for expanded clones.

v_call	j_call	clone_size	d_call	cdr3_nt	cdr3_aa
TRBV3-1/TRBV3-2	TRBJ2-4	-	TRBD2	TGTGCCAGCAGCCCCGCGGGGGGGCTAAAAAACATTCAGTACTTC	CASSPAGGLKNIQYF
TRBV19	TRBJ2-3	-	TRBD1	TGTGCCAGCACCATCGGGGACAGCCGCACAGATACGCAGTATTTT	CASTIGDSRTDTQYF
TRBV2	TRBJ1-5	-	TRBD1	TGTGCCAGCAGCGTAGCAGGGGGGTCGCGGCAGCCCCAGCATTTT	CASSVAGGSRQPQHF
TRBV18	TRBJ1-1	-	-	TGTGCCAGCTCGCGTCTTTACAGGGTGCACACTGAAGCTTTCTTT	CASSRLYRVHTEAFF
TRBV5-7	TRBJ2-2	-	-	TGTGCCAGCAGTCCGTTAGCCTCCGTCGACACCGGGGAGCTGTTTTTT	CASSPLASVDTGELFF
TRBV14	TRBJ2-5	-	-	TGTGCCAGCAGTCGGACTGGTCCGAAGGAGACCCAGTACTTC	CASSRTGPKETQYF
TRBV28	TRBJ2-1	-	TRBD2	TGTGCCAGCAGTTTAGGGGGACTAGCGGGAGGGGATGAGCAGTTCTTC	CASSLGGLAGGDEQFF
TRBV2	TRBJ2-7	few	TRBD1	TGTGCCAGCAGCACAGGACCGGGACAGGGAACTTACGAGCAGTACTTC	CASSTGPGQGTYEQYF
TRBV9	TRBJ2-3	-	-	TGTGCCAGCAGCATGGGACAAGGCACAGATACGCAGTATTTT	CASSMGQGTDTQYF
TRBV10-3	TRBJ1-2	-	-	TGTGCCATCAGCTCCGGGACTAACTATGGCTACACCTTC	CAISSGTNYGYTF
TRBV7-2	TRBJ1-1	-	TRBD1	TGTGCCAGCAGCACAGGACAGGGGGTGAGTGCTTTCTTT	CASSTGQGVSAFF
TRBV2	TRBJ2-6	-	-	TGTGCCAGCAGTGCCGCTGGGGCCAACGTCCTGACTTTC	CASSAAGANVLTF
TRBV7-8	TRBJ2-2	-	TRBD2	TGTGCCAGCAGCCCCCGGACTAGCGGGAACACCGGGGAGCTGTTTTTT	CASSPRTSGNTGELFF
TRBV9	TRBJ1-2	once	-	TGTGCCAGCAGCGTAGGGTTGGACACTAACTATGGCTACACCTTC	CASSVGLDTNYGYTF
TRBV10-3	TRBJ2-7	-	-	TGTGCCATCGCTGAGGGAACCTACGAGCAGTACTTC	CAIAEGTYEQYF
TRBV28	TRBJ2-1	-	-	TGTGCCAGCAGTTTATGGGCAGGGGCTGGCGAGCAGTTCTTC	CASSLWAGAGEQFF
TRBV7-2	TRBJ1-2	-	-	TGTGCCAGCAGCTTACAGAAGTCTAACTATGGCTACACCTTC	CASSLQKSNYGYTF
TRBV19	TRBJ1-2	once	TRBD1	TGTGCCAGTTCCCCCGGGACAGTGAACTATGGCTACACCTTC	CASSPGTVNYGYTF
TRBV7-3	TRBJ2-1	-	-	TGTGCCAGCAGCCCGGACTCGGGCGGCAATGAGCAGTTCTTC	CASSPDSGGNEQFF
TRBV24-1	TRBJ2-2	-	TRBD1	TGTGCCACCAGCCGGACAGGGGGCGCGAGGACCGGGGAGCTGTTTTTT	CATSRTGGARTGELFF
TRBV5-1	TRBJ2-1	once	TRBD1	TGCGCCAGCAGACTAGGCGACAGGGGGCAGATAGATGAGCAGTTCTTC	CASRLGDRGQIDEQFF
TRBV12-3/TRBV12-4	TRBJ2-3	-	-	TGTGCCAGCAGTTTAGACTCCCCAGATACGCAGTATTTT	CASSLDSPDTQYF
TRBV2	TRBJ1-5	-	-	TGTGCCAGCAGTGAGAGCGGCCTGCCACCCCAGCATTTT	CASSESGLPPQHF
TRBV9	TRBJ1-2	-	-	TGTGCCAGCAGCGTAGCTGAGCGCTATGGCTACACCTTC	CASSVAERYGYTF
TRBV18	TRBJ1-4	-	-	TGTGCCAGCTCACCCAAGACTGCCACAACTAATGAAAAACTGTTTTTT	CASSPKTATTNEKLFF
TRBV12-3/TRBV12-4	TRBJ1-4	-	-	TGTGCCAGCAACCATATGGAGGGAGAAAAACTGTTTTTT	CASNHMEGEKLFF
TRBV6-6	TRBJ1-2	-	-	TGTGCCAGCAGTTACTCGGGAGGGATGTACGGCTACACCTTC	CASSYSGGMYGYTF
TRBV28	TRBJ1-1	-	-	TGTGCCAGCAGACTGAGCGGGATTGTTGAAGCTTTCTTT	CASRLSGIVEAFF
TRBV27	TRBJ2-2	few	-	TGTGCCAGCAGCCACACAGGGACCGGGGAGCTGTTTTTT	CASSHTGTGELFF
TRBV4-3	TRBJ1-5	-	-	TGCGCCAGCAGCCAAGATGGAGGAGCGCGCAATCAGCCCCAGCATTTT	CASSQDGGARNQPQHF
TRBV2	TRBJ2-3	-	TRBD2	TGTGCCAGCACTCCCCAGACTAGCGGCACAGATACGCAGTATTTT	CASTPQTSGTDTQYF